These T cell receptor beta chains were read from a single sample in a study of cytomegalovirus exposure and HLA in healthy donors. The method was immunoSEQ multiplex PCR; TCRdb's version includes in-frame clones alone and lacks a portion of them. This sample has around 98,000 clones, with about 83% found just once. Sequenced: PBMCs. Receptors were obtained from a woman in her 30s in good health and CMV-seronegative. Both conserved end residues are part of each CDR3. A D gene is named only where the DNA matches it firmly. Only some rows state a clone size, as once, few, many or a class for expanded clones.

TRBJ1-4,-,TRBV28,TRBD1,TGTGCCAGCAGTCTAGGGGGACAGGGGAGTGAAAAACTGTTTTTT,CASSLGGQGSEKLFF
TRBJ2-1,-,TRBV19,TRBD2,TGTGCCAGTAGTATAAATCGCGGGGGTGAGCAGTTCTTC,CASSINRGGEQFF
TRBJ1-2,-,TRBV5-6,TRBD1,TGTGCCAGCAGCTTGGAAAGGGGGCGCCGTGATGGCTACACCTTC,CASSLERGRRDGYTF
TRBJ2-7,-,TRBV27,TRBD1,TGTGCCAGCAGTTTATCATCGGGACAGGCCTACGAGCAGTACTTC,CASSLSSGQAYEQYF
TRBJ1-2,-,TRBV28,-,TGTGCCAGCAGTCCAGACAGGTCGCAGGGCTACACCTTC,CASSPDRSQGYTF
TRBJ1-3,-,TRBV13,-,TGTGCCAGCAGCTTAGGACAGGACTCTGGAAACACCATATATTTT,CASSLGQDSGNTIYF
TRBJ2-7,-,TRBV6-5,TRBD1,TGTGCCACCAACAGGGGGCGCGGGGACGAGCAGTACTTC,CATNRGRGDEQYF
TRBJ2-3,-,TRBV10-3,-,TGTGCCATCAGTGTAGGGGCACCTAGCACAGATACGCAGTATTTT,CAISVGAPSTDTQYF
TRBJ2-1,few,TRBV4-3,TRBD1,TGCGCCAGCAGCAGCTGGGACAGGGATGTCAATGAGCAGTTCTTC,CASSSWDRDVNEQFF
TRBJ1-2,-,TRBV29-1,-,TGCAGCGCCACTTATGGCTACACCTTC,CSATYGYTF
TRBJ1-5,-,TRBV7-2,-,TGTGCCAGCAGCCCTCAATACGGGACTTATCAGCCCCAGCATTTT,CASSPQYGTYQPQHF
TRBJ1-4,-,TRBV9,-,TGTGCCAGCAGCGGACATCCGGGAGGCGAAAAACTGTTTTTT,CASSGHPGGEKLFF
TRBJ2-5,-,TRBV19,TRBD2,TGTGCCAGTAGCACCCCGGGGACTAGCGGGGGGGAAGAGACCCAGTACTTC,CASSTPGTSGGEETQYF
TRBJ2-4,-,TRBV28,-,TGTGCCAGCAGGCCAATTACACAGGGTGACAAAAACATTCAGTACTTC,CASRPITQGDKNIQYF
TRBJ2-7,few,TRBV19,-,TGTGCCAGTAGTATCGGTCCCCCGACTATCTACGAGCAGTACTTC,CASSIGPPTIYEQYF
TRBJ2-7,-,TRBV11-1,-,TGTGCCAGCAGCTTAACGGGGACCTACGAGCAGTACTTC,CASSLTGTYEQYF
TRBJ2-1,-,TRBV7-2,TRBD2,TGTGCCAGCAGCCTAGCGGGGGCCTCCTACAATGAGCAGTTCTTC,CASSLAGASYNEQFF
TRBJ2-5,-,TRBV6-5,TRBD1,TGTGCCAGCAGTTACTCGGGACAGGGACGGGAGACCCAGTACTTC,CASSYSGQGRETQYF
TRBJ2-7,-,TRBV6-5,TRBD1,TGTGCCAGCAGCCAGGGACAGGGTTACGAGCAGTACTTC,CASSQGQGYEQYF
TRBJ1-1,few,TRBV7-2,TRBD1,TGTGCCAGCAGGGAAACAGGGGGACCCTTTGAAGCTTTCTTT,CASRETGGPFEAFF
TRBJ2-5,-,TRBV7-2,TRBD1,TGTGCCAGCAGCTTAGGTGGCAGGGGGATGGGAGAGACCCAGTACTTC,CASSLGGRGMGETQYF
TRBJ2-3,-,TRBV7-3,TRBD2,TGTGCCAGCAGCTTAATCGGGCTAGCGGGAGATTCGGATACGCAGTATTTT,CASSLIGLAGDSDTQYF
TRBJ2-1,-,TRBV7-8,TRBD1,TGTGCCAGCAGCACCCGGGACAGGGGCCCCAATGAGCAGTTCTTC,CASSTRDRGPNEQFF
TRBJ1-3,-,TRBV2,TRBD1,TGTGCCAGCTCCCGGGACAGGGACCGAAACACCATATATTTT,CASSRDRDRNTIYF
TRBJ2-3,once,TRBV7-2,TRBD2,TGTGCCAGCAGCTTATTAGCGGGAGGGCCCAATACGCAGTATTTT,CASSLLAGGPNTQYF
TRBJ1-1,once,TRBV2,-,TGTGCCAGCGGGGGGGGGAACACTGAAGCTTTCTTT,CASGGGNTEAFF
TRBJ1-5,-,TRBV11-2,-,TGTGCCAGCAGCTTAGGGGTCAGGGGTCAACAGCCCCAGCATTTT,CASSLGVRGQQPQHF
TRBJ1-5,-,TRBV5-8,-,TGTGCCAGCAGCTCCCGACCGACAGAGACGAATAGCAATCAGCCCCAGCATTTT,CASSSRPTETNSNQPQHF
TRBJ2-4,-,TRBV29-1,-,TGCAGCCCGCCACAGGGTTGTCAAAACATTCAGTACTTC,CSPPQGCQNIQYF
TRBJ2-7,-,TRBV18,TRBD1,TGTGCCAGCTCACCACGAGGCTGGGACAGGGGGCCGACCTACGAGCAGTACTTC,CASSPRGWDRGPTYEQYF
TRBJ1-3,-,TRBV18,TRBD1,TGTGCCAGCTCAGACAGGGGGCCCAGAGGAAACACCATATATTTT,CASSDRGPRGNTIYF
TRBJ2-2,-,TRBV11-2,TRBD1,TGTGCCAGCAGCTCCGGACAGGGGCGAGGGACCGGGGAGCTGTTTTTT,CASSSGQGRGTGELFF
TRBJ2-3,-,TRBV28,-,TGTGCCAGCCCCCCACCCGGACTCATCACAGATACGCAGTATTTT,CASPPPGLITDTQYF
TRBJ2-3,few,TRBV18,TRBD1,TGTGCCAGCTCACCCCGGGACAGGGGGGCAGATACGCAGTATTTT,CASSPRDRGADTQYF
TRBJ2-5,-,TRBV5-6,TRBD1,TGTGCCAGCAGCTTATACAGGGGGACGGAGACCCAGTACTTC,CASSLYRGTETQYF
TRBJ2-1,-,TRBV27,TRBD2,TGTGCCAGCAACCAGCGGGAGGGCTTTAGCAATGAGCAGTTCTTC,CASNQREGFSNEQFF
TRBJ2-5,-,TRBV5-6,-,TGTGCCAGCAACCAAAGGCGGCAGGGGAGAGGGACCCAGTACTTC,CASNQRRQGRGTQYF
TRBJ2-7,once,TRBV27,-,TGTGCCAGCAGTTTACGGCCCCCCCAGGGATCGTCCTACGAGCAGTACTTC,CASSLRPPQGSSYEQYF
TRBJ1-2,-,TRBV18,TRBD1,TGTGCCAGCTCAACAGGGGACGGCTACACCTTC,CASSTGDGYTF
TRBJ1-2,-,TRBV6-1,-,TGTGCCAGCTGGAGACAGCTCTATACCTATGGCTACACCTTC,CASWRQLYTYGYTF
TRBJ2-1,-,TRBV7-3,TRBD2,TGTGCCAGCAGCTTAATAGGAAGGTGGCTAGCGGGCTACAATGAGCAGTTCTTC,CASSLIGRWLAGYNEQFF
TRBJ1-1,-,TRBV28,-,TGTGCCAGCAGTTTGGTCCAGAAGAACACTGAAGCTTTCTTT,CASSLVQKNTEAFF
TRBJ2-3,-,TRBV29-1,TRBD1,TGCAGCGGTAGCCGGGACAGGGCCACAGATACGCAGTATTTT,CSGSRDRATDTQYF
TRBJ2-3,-,TRBV6-4,TRBD2,TGTGCCAGCAAAACTAGCGGGCCATCGGATACGCAGTATTTT,CASKTSGPSDTQYF
TRBJ2-7,few,TRBV5-4,-,TGTGCCAGCAGCTTGGGGGGGCAGGAGGTCTACGAGCAGTACTTC,CASSLGGQEVYEQYF
TRBJ1-2,-,TRBV5-1,-,TGCGCCAGCAGCCGACCGCAGGGGAATGGCTACACCTTC,CASSRPQGNGYTF
TRBJ2-5,-,TRBV9,-,TGTGCCAGCAGCGTAGAAGGGGGAAAGACCCAGTACTTC,CASSVEGGKTQYF
TRBJ2-7,few,TRBV5-6,-,TGTGCCAGCAGCCGTGGGTACAACAGCTACGAGCAGTACTTC,CASSRGYNSYEQYF
TRBJ2-7,-,TRBV15,TRBD1,TGTGCCACCAGCAGAGGAGGACAGGGGTACGAGCAGTACTTC,CATSRGGQGYEQYF
TRBJ1-1,-,TRBV6-6,-,TGTGCCAGCAGTTCCTTCGTCGGGAACACTGAAGCTTTCTTT,CASSSFVGNTEAFF
TRBJ2-7,-,TRBV10-3,TRBD1,TGTGCCATCAGTGAGTCCAGACAGGGGCTGGCCGAGCAGTACTTC,CAISESRQGLAEQYF